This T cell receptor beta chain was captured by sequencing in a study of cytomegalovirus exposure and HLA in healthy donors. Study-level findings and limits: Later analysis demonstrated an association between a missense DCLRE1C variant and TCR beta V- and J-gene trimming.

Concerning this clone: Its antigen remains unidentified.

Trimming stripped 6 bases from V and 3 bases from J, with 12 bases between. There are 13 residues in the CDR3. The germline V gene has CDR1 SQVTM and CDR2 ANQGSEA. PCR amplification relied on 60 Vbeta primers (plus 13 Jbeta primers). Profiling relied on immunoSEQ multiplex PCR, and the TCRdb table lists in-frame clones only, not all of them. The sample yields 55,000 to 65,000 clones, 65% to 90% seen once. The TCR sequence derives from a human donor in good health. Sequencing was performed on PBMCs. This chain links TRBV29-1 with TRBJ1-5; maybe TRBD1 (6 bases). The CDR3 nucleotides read TGCAGCGTGGGAGGGGGGAACAATCAGCCCCAGCATTTT. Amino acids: CSVGGGNNQPQHF.